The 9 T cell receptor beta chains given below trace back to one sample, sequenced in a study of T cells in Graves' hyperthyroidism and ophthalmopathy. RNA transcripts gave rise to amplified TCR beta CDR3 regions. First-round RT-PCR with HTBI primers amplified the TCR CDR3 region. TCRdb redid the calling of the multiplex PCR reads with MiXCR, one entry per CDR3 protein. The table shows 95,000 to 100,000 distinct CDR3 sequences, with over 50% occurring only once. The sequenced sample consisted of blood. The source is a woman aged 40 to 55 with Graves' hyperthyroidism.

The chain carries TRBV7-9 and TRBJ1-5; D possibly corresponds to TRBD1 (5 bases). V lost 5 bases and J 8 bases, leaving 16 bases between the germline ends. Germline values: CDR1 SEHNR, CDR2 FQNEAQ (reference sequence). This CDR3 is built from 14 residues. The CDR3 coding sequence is TGTGCCAGCAGCCCGGGACGCGGTAGAGAGCCCCAGCATTTT. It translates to CASSPGRGREPQHF.

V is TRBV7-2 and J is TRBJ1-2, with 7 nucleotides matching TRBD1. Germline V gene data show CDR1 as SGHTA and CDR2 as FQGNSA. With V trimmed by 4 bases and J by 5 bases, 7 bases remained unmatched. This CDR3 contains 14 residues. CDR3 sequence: CASSSGTAYYGYTF. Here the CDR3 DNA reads TGTGCCAGCAGCTCCGGGACAGCTTATTATGGCTACACCTTC.

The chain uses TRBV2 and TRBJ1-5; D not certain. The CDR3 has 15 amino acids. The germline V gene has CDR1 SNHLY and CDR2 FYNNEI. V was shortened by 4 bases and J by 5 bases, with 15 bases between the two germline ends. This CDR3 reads CASSGTFHPHQPQHF. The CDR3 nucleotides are TGTGCCAGCAGTGGAACATTTCATCCGCATCAGCCCCAGCATTTT.

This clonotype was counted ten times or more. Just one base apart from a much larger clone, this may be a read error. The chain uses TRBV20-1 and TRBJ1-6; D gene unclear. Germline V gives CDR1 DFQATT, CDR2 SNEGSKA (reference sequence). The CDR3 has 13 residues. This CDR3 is CSASRLYNSALHF. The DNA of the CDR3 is TGCAGTGCTAGCAGGTTATATAATTCAGCCCTCCACTTT.

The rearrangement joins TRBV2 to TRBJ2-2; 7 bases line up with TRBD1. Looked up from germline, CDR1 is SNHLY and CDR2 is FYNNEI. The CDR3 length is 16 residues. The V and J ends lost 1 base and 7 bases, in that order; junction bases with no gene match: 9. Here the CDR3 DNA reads TGTGCCAGCAGTGAAGACGGGCAGGGGGTGAGCGGGGAGCTGTTTTTT. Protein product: CASSEDGQGVSGELFF. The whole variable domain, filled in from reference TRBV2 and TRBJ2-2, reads EPEVTQTPSHQVTQMGQEVILRCVPISNHLYFYWYRQILGQKVEFLVSFYNNEISEKSEIFDDQFSVERPDGSNFTLKIRSTKLEDSAMYFCASSEDGQGVSGELFFGEGSRLTVL.

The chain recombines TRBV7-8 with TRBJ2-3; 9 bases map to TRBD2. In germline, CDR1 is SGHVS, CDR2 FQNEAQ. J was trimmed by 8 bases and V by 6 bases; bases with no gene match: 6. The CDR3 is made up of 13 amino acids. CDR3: CASSYGLAPTQYF. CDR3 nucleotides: TGTGCCAGCAGTTACGGACTAGCGCCTACGCAGTATTTT.

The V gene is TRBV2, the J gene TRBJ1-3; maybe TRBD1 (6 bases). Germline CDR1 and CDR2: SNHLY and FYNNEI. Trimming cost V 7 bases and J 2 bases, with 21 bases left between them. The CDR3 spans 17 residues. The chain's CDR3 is CASKEQGPWVAGNTIYF. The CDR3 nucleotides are TGTGCCAGCAAGGAACAGGGTCCTTGGGTGGCTGGAAACACCATATATTTT. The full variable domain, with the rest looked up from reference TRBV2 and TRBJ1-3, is EPEVTQTPSHQVTQMGQEVILRCVPISNHLYFYWYRQILGQKVEFLVSFYNNEISEKSEIFDDQFSVERPDGSNFTLKIRSTKLEDSAMYFCASKEQGPWVAGNTIYFGEGSWLTVV.

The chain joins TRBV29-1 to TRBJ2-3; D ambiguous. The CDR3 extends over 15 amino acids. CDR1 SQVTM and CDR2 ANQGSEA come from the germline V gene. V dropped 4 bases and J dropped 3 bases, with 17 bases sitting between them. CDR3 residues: CSVAHAASGTDTQYF. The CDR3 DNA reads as TGCAGCGTTGCACATGCTGCAAGTGGAACAGATACGCAGTATTTT.

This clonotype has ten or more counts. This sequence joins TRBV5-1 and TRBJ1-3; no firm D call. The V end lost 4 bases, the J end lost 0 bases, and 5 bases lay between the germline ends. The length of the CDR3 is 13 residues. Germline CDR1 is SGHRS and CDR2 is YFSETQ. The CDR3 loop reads CASSRDSGNTIYF. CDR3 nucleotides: TGCGCCAGCAGCCGGGACTCTGGAAACACCATATATTTT.